This T cell receptor beta chain is drawn from a study of beta chain features in type 1 diabetes. Study context: Summed over all samples, the examined sorted cells came to 95 million to 120 million.

Germline CDR1 reads GTSNPN; CDR2 reads SVGIG (reference sequence). The CDR3 is made up of 13 amino acids. Trimming shortened V by 3 bases and J by 2 bases, and 9 bases separated the two germline ends. The isolated RNA, all of it, was reverse transcribed, so expressed TCRB transcripts were what got sequenced. The protocol was immunoSEQ multiplex PCR, while the TCRdb copy is restricted to in-frame clones and leaves out a portion. Among roughly 340,000 clones listed, less than 15% were seen once. The study's findings and limits: Among patients with Type 1 diabetes, TCRB CDR3s were moderately but significantly shorter in every one of the four CD4+ subsets.

Details on this clone: The antigen remains unidentified.

The rearrangement uses TRBV30 and TRBJ2-3, with unresolved D. What was sequenced was naive CD4+ T cells from blood. The sequence was obtained from a woman between 18 and 29 years old with type 1 diabetes. The CDR3 sequence is CAWRIAATDTQYF. For the CDR3, the DNA is TGTGCCTGGAGAATCGCGGCCACAGATACGCAGTATTTT.